This T cell receptor beta chain was sequenced during a study of blood T cells in healthy people across ages. A J-beta primer mix and a sample-barcoded 5' primer were used in a second PCR of about 7 to 12 cycles. Every cDNA molecule bore a tag from a template-switch adaptor containing 12 random nucleotides. MiXCR, applied by TCRdb to the 5' RACE reads, yields one record per CDR3 protein. The sample lists around 870,000 distinct CDR3 sequences, more than 25% occurring once. The sample holds many counts of this clonotype. CDR3 size: 12 residues. Germline CDR1 is DFQATT and CDR2 is SNEGSKA (reference sequence). Unmatched junction bases numbered 6, after V lost 6 bases and J lost 8 bases. Isolating PBMCs gave at least 6.5 million of these cells per sample.

This chain connects TRBV20-1 to TRBJ2-1, with 8 bases lining up with TRBD2. Sequenced: blood. The sequence derives from an elderly woman in good health. CDR3 nucleotide sequence: TGCAGTGCCGATAATAGCGGGGATGAGCAGTTCTTC. The encoded protein is CSADNSGDEQFF.